One and the same sample provided the 20 T cell receptor beta chains below, sequenced in a study of early T cells in non-severe SARS-CoV-2 infection. TCRdb itself ran the 5' RACE reads through MiXCR, one entry per CDR3 protein. Counted here are tens of thousands of distinct CDR3 sequences, 8.5% to 10% occurring once; the ten biggest clones make up roughly 6%. The specimen sequenced was whole blood. The receptors come from an adult who was a healthcare worker with PCR-confirmed SARS-CoV-2 infection or an uninfected control (not recorded which).

This clonotype was detected a few times. The chain is built from TRBV12-5 and TRBJ2-1; TRBD2 might be the D (5 bases). This CDR3 spans 15 amino acids. V lost 1 base and J 15 bases, leaving 22 bases between the germline ends. Germline V CDR1 and CDR2: LGHNT, FRNRAP. As DNA, the CDR3 is TGTGCTAGTGGTTTGGGCGGGCCTAGTGTAGACCGGGGGTTCTTC. This gives the protein CASGLGGPSVDRGFF.

This clonotype was seen many times. The chain recombines TRBV29-1 with TRBJ2-1; no clear D gene. V lost 4 bases and J 8 bases, leaving 18 bases between the germline ends. The CDR3 runs 14 residues. Germline V gives CDR1 SQVTM, CDR2 ANQGSEA. The CDR3 sequence: CSVAGLLLRDEQFF. CDR3 bases: TGCAGCGTTGCCGGGTTACTCCTTAGGGATGAGCAGTTCTTC.

This clonotype has more than one count but fewer than ten. The gene calls are TRBV4-3 and TRBJ2-2, with 13 bases matching TRBD2. Per the germline V gene, CDR1 is LGHNA and CDR2 is YSLEER. The CDR3 spans 16 residues. The ends lost 3 bases at V and 7 bases at J; junction bases unmatched: 5. The CDR3 protein is CASSHGLAGAGGELFF. Written as DNA, the CDR3 is TGCGCCAGCAGCCACGGACTAGCGGGAGCGGGCGGGGAGCTGTTTTTT.

This clonotype was seen ten or more times. J is TRBJ2-1 and V is TRBV20-1, with D perhaps being TRBD1 or TRBD2 (7 bases each). V was clipped by 6 bases and J by 12 bases, with 27 bases between them. The CDR3 extends over 15 amino acids. Germline CDR1 is DFQATT and CDR2 is SNEGSKA (reference sequence). CDR3 nucleotide sequence: TGCAGTGCGGCCCCTACAGGGGAAAGGACGGGAGGGCAGTTCTTC. As protein: CSAAPTGERTGGQFF.

CDR3 DNA sequence: TGCAGCGTTGGGCGGGGCGTCCTCGGGCGAGCCGGGGAGCTGTTTTTT. This translates into CSVGRGVLGRAGELFF. The chain has TRBV29-1 and TRBJ2-2; D may be TRBD2 (6 bases). The germline V and J ends were trimmed by 4 bases and 6 bases, with 21 bases remaining between them. The V gene's germline CDR1 is SQVTM and CDR2 ANQGSEA. This CDR3 is 16 amino acids long.

This chain joins TRBV30 and TRBJ2-3; 7 bases fit TRBD2. This CDR3 contains 16 residues. V was pared by 4 bases and J by 2 bases, with 12 bases of the junction left unmatched. Per germline, CDR1 GTSNPN and CDR2 SVGIG (reference sequence). CDR3 coding DNA: TGTGCCTGGATCCCTAAAGGCGGGAGATTCACAGATACGCAGTATTTT. It yields the protein CAWIPKGGRFTDTQYF.

This clonotype has ten or more counts. The chain recombines TRBV6-5 with TRBJ1-1; D is possibly TRBD1 (5 bases). This CDR3 contains 15 residues. Trimming took off 7 bases at V and 5 bases at J, with 20 bases between the two ends. The V gene's germline CDR1 is MNHEY and CDR2 SVGAGI. Here the CDR3 reads CASTRSAGSGTEAFF. The CDR3 DNA reads TGTGCCAGCACCCGGTCGGCAGGGTCGGGGACTGAAGCTTTCTTT.

This clonotype was seen repeatedly, ten times or more. The CDR3 coding sequence is TGTGCCAGCAGTTACTTCGGGGCCTCCTATAATTCACCCCTCCACTTT. It is translated as CASSYFGASYNSPLHF. This chain links TRBV6-6 with TRBJ1-6; weak D call: TRBD1 (5 bases). V was trimmed by 1 base and J by 0 bases, leaving 7 bases between them. The CDR3 is made up of 16 amino acids. The germline gives CDR1 MNHNY, CDR2 SVGAGI (reference sequence).

The chain employs TRBV20-1 and TRBJ2-3; 9 positions match TRBD2. Losses at the gene ends were 3 bases for V and 0 bases for J; bases not matched to a gene: 7. The CDR3 is 16 residues long. The V gene's germline CDR1 is DFQATT and CDR2 SNEGSKA (reference sequence). The CDR3 reads CSASGGRARSTDTQYF. CDR3 nucleotides: TGCAGTGCTAGTGGCGGGAGGGCCCGGAGCACAGATACGCAGTATTTT.

This clonotype has at least ten counts. The chain recombines TRBV27 with TRBJ2-7; TRBD2 agrees at 7 bases. The germline gives CDR1 MNHEY, CDR2 SMNVEV (reference sequence). Losses at the gene ends were 4 bases for V and 3 bases for J; bases not matched to a gene: 9. The CDR3 is 15 residues long. Here the CDR3 reads CASSSIGEGNYEQYF. Written as DNA, the CDR3 is TGTGCCAGCAGTTCCATTGGGGAGGGGAACTACGAGCAGTACTTC.

The rearrangement uses TRBV10-3 and TRBJ2-3; no clear D. Per the germline V gene, CDR1 is ENHRY and CDR2 is SYGVKD. The CDR3 runs to 15 residues. V lost 7 bases to trimming and J lost 1 base, with 15 bases between them. This CDR3 is CAIKAALSGTDTQYF. DNA of the CDR3: TGTGCCATCAAGGCCGCCCTATCTGGCACAGATACGCAGTATTTT.

This clonotype has only a few counts. The J gene is TRBJ2-1, the V gene TRBV6-6; 7 nucleotides agree with TRBD1. This CDR3 has 15 residues. V dropped 0 bases and J dropped 7; count of bases not matched to a gene: 6. Germline values: CDR1 MNHNY, CDR2 SVGAGI (reference sequence). CDR3 in DNA: TGTGCCAGCAGTTACTCCCGACAGGGATCAAATGAGCAGTTCTTC. Translation: CASSYSRQGSNEQFF.

This chain connects TRBV20-1 to TRBJ1-1; D is unclear. V lost 0 bases, J lost 1 base, and 9 bases lay in between. The CDR3 spans 14 residues. Germline CDR1 is DFQATT and CDR2 is SNEGSKA (reference sequence). The CDR3 nucleotides are TGCAGTGCTAGAGATTTTATGGGGAACACTGAAGCTTTCTTT. This encodes CSARDFMGNTEAFF.

The V and J genes are TRBV14 and TRBJ2-5; D is ambiguous. The germline gives CDR1 SGHDN, CDR2 FVKESK. The CDR3 sequence is 13 residues long. The germline V and J ends were trimmed by 3 bases and 1 base, with 6 bases remaining between them. The CDR3 DNA reads TGTGCCAGCAGCCATTTTGCCCAAGAGACCCAGTACTTC. This gives the protein CASSHFAQETQYF.

This clonotype has a count of ten or more. CDR3: CASSQNREAFF. CDR3 in DNA: TGTGCCAGCAGCCAAAACCGTGAAGCTTTCTTT. The chain has TRBV3-1 and TRBJ1-1; D uncertain. V gave up 2 bases and J gave up 7 bases, with 5 bases separating them. CDR3 length: 11 amino acids. Germline V gives CDR1 LGHDT, CDR2 YNNKEL (reference sequence).

This clonotype occurred many times. The chain combines TRBV6-1 with TRBJ2-2; 9 nucleotides agree with TRBD1. Germline V gene lookup returns CDR1 MNHNS and CDR2 SASEGT. The CDR3 is 16 residues long. The J segment lost 3 bases and the V segment lost 5 bases, leaving 7 bases of the junction unmatched. The chain's CDR3 is CASSHLDRGDTGELFF. The CDR3 DNA is TGTGCCAGCAGTCACTTGGACAGGGGTGACACCGGGGAGCTGTTTTTT.

The chain couples TRBV5-1 to TRBJ2-7, with no clear D. The V end lost 3 bases, the J end lost 3 bases, and 10 bases lay between the germline ends. From germline, CDR1 is SGHRS and CDR2 YFSETQ. This CDR3 comprises 13 residues. CDR3 amino acids: CASSSDIYYEQYF. CDR3 sequence (DNA): TGCGCCAGCAGCTCCGACATTTACTACGAGCAGTACTTC.

This clonotype has ten or more counts. The chain links TRBV28 to TRBJ2-5, with 7 nucleotides matching TRBD1. In germline, CDR1 is MDHEN, CDR2 SYDVKM. V dropped 6 bases and J dropped 1; count of bases not matched to a gene: 2. The CDR3 covers 13 residues. CDR3 in DNA: TGTGCCAGCAGGGGACAGATCCAAGAGACCCAGTACTTC. Its protein product is CASRGQIQETQYF.

This clonotype was observed many times. The V and J genes are TRBV20-1 and TRBJ1-1; D gene ambiguous. Trimming removed 0 bases from V and 1 base from J, with 6 bases in between. The CDR3 is 13 amino acids. Germline assignment: CDR1 DFQATT and CDR2 SNEGSKA (reference sequence). CDR3 nucleotide sequence: TGCAGTGCTAGAGATTTGTCGAACACTGAAGCTTTCTTT. Protein product: CSARDLSNTEAFF.

This clonotype was seen repeatedly, ten times or more. The chain recombines TRBV4-2 with TRBJ2-2; 9 bases fit TRBD1. The CDR3 length is 16 residues. V dropped 2 bases and J dropped 6; count of bases not matched to a gene: 7. Germline lookup yields CDR1 LGHNA and CDR2 YNFKEQ. The chain's CDR3 is CASSQSDRGKAGELFF. For the CDR3, the DNA is TGTGCCAGCAGCCAATCGGACAGGGGAAAAGCCGGGGAGCTGTTTTTT.